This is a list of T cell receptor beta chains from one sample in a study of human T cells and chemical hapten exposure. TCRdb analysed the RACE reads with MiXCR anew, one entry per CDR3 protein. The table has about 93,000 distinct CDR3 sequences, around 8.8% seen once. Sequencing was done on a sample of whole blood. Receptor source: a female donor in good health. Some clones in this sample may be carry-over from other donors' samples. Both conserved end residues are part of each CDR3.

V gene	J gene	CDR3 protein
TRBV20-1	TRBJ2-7	CSGADTYEQYF
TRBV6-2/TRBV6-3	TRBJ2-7	CASSYSSASYEQYF
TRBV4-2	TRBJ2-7	CASSPQREGPYEQYF
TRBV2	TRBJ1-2	CASSEGGSGRYGYTF
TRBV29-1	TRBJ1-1	CSVALGTQITEAFF
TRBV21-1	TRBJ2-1	CASSKVRSGSSHGNEQFF
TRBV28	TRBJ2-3	CASSSGWRGRNTDTQYF
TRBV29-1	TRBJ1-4	CSVGGEGANEKLFF
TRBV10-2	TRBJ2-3	CASQWGSVATDTQYF
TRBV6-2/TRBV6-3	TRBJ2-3	CASSYTSGFTDTQYF
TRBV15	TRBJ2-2	CATSTGTGTGELFF
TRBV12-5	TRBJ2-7	CASGLTQSSGEGTYEQYF
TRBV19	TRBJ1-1	CASSRGRGGTGSEAFF
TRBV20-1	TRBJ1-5	CSARPSQALSNQPQHF
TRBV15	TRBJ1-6	CATSPSSSYNSPLHF
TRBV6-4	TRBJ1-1	CASSVSPNTEAFF
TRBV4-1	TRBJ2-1	CASSQVTGNEQFF
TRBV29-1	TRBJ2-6	CSLLHSSGFSGANVLTF
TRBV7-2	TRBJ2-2	CASSLLPGGTSGRYSGELFF
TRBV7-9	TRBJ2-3	CASSPLADLSTDTQYF
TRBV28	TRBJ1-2	CASSQYGGGDYGYTF
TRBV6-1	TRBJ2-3	CASSKVTSGVQDTQYF
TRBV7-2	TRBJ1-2	CASSLGDRQSYGYTF
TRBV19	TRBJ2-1	CASSGTSGNDEQFF
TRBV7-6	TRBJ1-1	CASLQQLNTEAFF
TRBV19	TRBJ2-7	CASSFGRDYEQYF
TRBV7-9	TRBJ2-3	CASSFHSGTDTQYF
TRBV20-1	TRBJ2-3	CSASQTPGTGGVTDTQYF
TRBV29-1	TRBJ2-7	CSVGELRAEQYF
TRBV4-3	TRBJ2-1	CASSQDRGGRSYNEQFF
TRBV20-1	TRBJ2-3	CSARVHLAGAIDTQYF
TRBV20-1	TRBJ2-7	CSANSGTTYEQYF
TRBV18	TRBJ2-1	CASSPPEGVHNEQFF
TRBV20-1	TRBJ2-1	CSAVRLAGIDGGNNEQFF
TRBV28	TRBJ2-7	CASNQPIRVGFTYEQYF
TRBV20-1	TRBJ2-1	CSAREGGRAGEQFF
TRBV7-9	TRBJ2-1	CASSFSGIYNEQFF
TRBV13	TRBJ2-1	CASSPSPGSSYNEQFF
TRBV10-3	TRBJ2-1	CAITHGQGQGEQFF
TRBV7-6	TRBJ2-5	CASSPLKETQYF
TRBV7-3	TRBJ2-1	CASSLEVNEQFF
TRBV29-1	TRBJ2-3	CSVVLAGGSTDTQYF
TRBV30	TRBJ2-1	CAWVRVGNEQFF